The 26 T cell receptor beta chains given below trace back to one sample, sequenced in a study of blood T cell repertoires in COVID-19. The method was immunoSEQ multiplex PCR; TCRdb's version includes in-frame clones alone and lacks a portion of them. The repertoire has under 90,000 clones, roughly 87% of them found once; the top ten carry roughly 3.6%. Sample: peripheral blood. Receptors originate from a woman aged 45-65 years with COVID-19, enrolled during active disease.

This chain joins TRBV6-6 and TRBJ2-2; TRBD1 matches 11 bases. Germline CDR1 MNHNY, CDR2 SVGAGI (reference sequence). The CDR3 totals 13 residues. The ends lost 5 bases at V and 9 bases at J; junction bases unmatched: 2. The DNA of the CDR3 is TGTGCCAGCAGTCGGACAGGGGGCAGGGAGCTGTTTTTT. Residues: CASSRTGGRELFF.

This clone has more than one count but fewer than ten. The chain recombines TRBV14 with TRBJ1-6; D gene uncertain. Germline lookup yields CDR1 SGHDN and CDR2 FVKESK. This CDR3 is built from 13 residues. Trimming pared 0 bases from V and 13 bases from J, leaving 10 bases between. The CDR3 spells CASSQDPLPPLHF. For the CDR3, the DNA is TGTGCCAGCAGCCAAGATCCCCTCCCGCCCCTCCACTTT.

The rearrangement uses TRBV5-1 and TRBJ1-3; possibly TRBD1 for D (6 bases). This CDR3 has 14 residues. Germline V lookup: CDR1 SGHRS, CDR2 YFSETQ. V shed 7 bases and J shed 0 bases, with 11 bases lying between them. The CDR3 nucleotides read TGCGCCAGCGGGCTGACAGGCTCTGGAAACACCATATATTTT. This sequence encodes CASGLTGSGNTIYF.

The V call is TRBV10-3, the J call TRBJ1-2; maybe TRBD1 (6 bases). Trimming took 6 bases from V and 6 from J, leaving 8 bases between them. This CDR3 is 11 amino acids long. CDR1 is ENHRY, CDR2 SYGVKD, per germline. CDR3 sequence (DNA): TGTGCCATCAGCCCAGGGGATGGCTACACCTTC. This translates into CAISPGDGYTF.

The chain joins TRBV7-9 to TRBJ2-3, with a tentative D call TRBD2 (5 bases). The CDR3 contains 17 residues. The germline V and J ends were trimmed by 6 bases and 2 bases, with 21 bases remaining between them. Germline-derived CDR1 and CDR2 are SEHNR and FQNEAQ (reference sequence). For the CDR3, the DNA is TGTGCCAGCAGAAGGAGAGGCGAGGGCCCCCCCACAGATACGCAGTATTTT. Translated, it gives CASRRRGEGPPTDTQYF.

The chain combines TRBV6-1 with TRBJ2-7; 8 nucleotides align to TRBD2. From germline, CDR1 is MNHNS and CDR2 SASEGT. The V and J ends lost 3 bases and 9 bases, in that order; junction bases with no gene match: 7. The CDR3 has 13 amino acids. CDR3 region: CASSERFLAGQYF. The DNA of the CDR3 is TGTGCCAGCAGTGAGAGGTTCCTAGCGGGGCAGTACTTC.

DNA for the CDR3: TGTGCCAGCAGCTCAATGACTAGCGGGAGCGCCGATACGCAGTATTTT. It is translated as CASSSMTSGSADTQYF. The chain employs TRBV5-4 and TRBJ2-3; TRBD2 agrees at 12 bases. The CDR3 is 16 amino acids. Per germline, CDR1 SGHNT and CDR2 YYREEE (reference sequence). The V and J ends lost 3 bases and 6 bases, in that order; junction bases with no gene match: 8.

The V gene is TRBV30, the J gene TRBJ2-7, with 7 bases lining up with TRBD1. The CDR3 contains 13 residues. CDR1 and CDR2 (germline): GTSNPN, SVGIG (reference sequence). V lost 2 bases to trimming and J lost 3 bases; unmatched junction nucleotides: 4. The CDR3: CAWSRDRHYEQYF. The CDR3, as DNA: TGTGCCTGGAGTCGGGACAGACACTACGAGCAGTACTTC.

The chain is built from TRBV7-2 and TRBJ1-5; possible D gene TRBD1, 6 bases. V lost 5 bases and J lost 5, with 10 bases in between. Germline CDR1 is SGHTA and CDR2 is FQGNSA. The length of the CDR3 is 13 residues. CDR3 loop: CASSKGGDQPQHF. As DNA, the CDR3 is TGTGCCAGCAGCAAAGGGGGGGATCAGCCCCAGCATTTT.

In this sample, this clone turned up once. This chain joins TRBV6-5 and TRBJ2-2, with D maybe TRBD1 (6 bases). CDR1 is MNHEY and CDR2 is SVGAGI in the germline V gene. The CDR3 loop spans 14 amino acids. V was pared by 9 bases and J by 1 base, with 12 bases between. For the CDR3, the DNA is TGTGCCAGTACTAGACAGGAGAACACCGGGGAGCTGTTTTTT. Translation: CASTRQENTGELFF.

The rearrangement uses TRBV30 and TRBJ2-2, with 7 bases fitting TRBD1. From germline, CDR1 is GTSNPN and CDR2 SVGIG (reference sequence). This CDR3 is 14 amino acids long. The V and J ends lost 8 bases and 6 bases, in that order; junction bases with no gene match: 12. The CDR3 DNA reads TGTGCCCAGGCCCGAGACAGGGTGTCCGGGGAGCTGTTTTTT. Translating it yields CAQARDRVSGELFF.

Here the CDR3 reads CATSRVRADTQYF. The CDR3 coding sequence is TGTGCCACCAGCAGAGTCAGGGCCGATACGCAGTATTTT. The chain is built from TRBV15 and TRBJ2-3; the D gene is possibly TRBD1 (5 bases). Germline values: CDR1 LNHNV, CDR2 YYDKDF (reference sequence). The germline V and J ends were trimmed by 1 base and 6 bases, with 8 bases remaining between them. This CDR3 region has 13 residues. Looking up the rest from reference TRBV15 and TRBJ2-3 gives the full variable domain: DAMVIQNPRYQVTQFGKPVTLSCSQTLNHNVMYWYQQKSSQAPKLLFHYYDKDFNNEADTPDNFQSRRPNTSFCFLDIRSPGLGDTAMYLCATSRVRADTQYFGPGTRLTVL.

This sequence joins TRBV9 and TRBJ2-2; 13 nucleotides line up with TRBD2. Germline CDR1 reads SGDLS; CDR2 reads YYNGEE. This CDR3 contains 19 residues. Trimming at V came to 3 bases and at J to 0 bases, leaving 8 bases not matched to a gene. CDR3 coding DNA: TGTGCCAGCAGCGATACTAGCGGGAGGGCCTTGTCGAACACCGGGGAGCTGTTTTTT. The encoded protein is CASSDTSGRALSNTGELFF.

V usage is TRBV28 and J usage is TRBJ2-7; D unresolved. Germline CDR1 reads MDHEN; CDR2 reads SYDVKM. The V end lost 2 bases, the J end lost 3 bases, and 5 bases lay between the germline ends. This CDR3 has 12 amino acids. The chain's CDR3 is CASSLPRYEQYF. The CDR3 DNA reads TGTGCCAGCAGTTTACCCCGCTACGAGCAGTACTTC.

The chain uses TRBV29-1 and TRBJ2-7, with 8 bases matching TRBD1. The CDR3 totals 15 residues. The V and J ends lost 2 bases and 6 bases, in that order; junction bases with no gene match: 12. In germline, CDR1 is SQVTM, CDR2 ANQGSEA. The CDR3 sequence is CSVETPRGRGREQYF. The CDR3 region has the DNA TGCAGCGTTGAAACCCCGAGGGGCAGGGGGCGCGAGCAGTACTTC.

The genes are TRBV24-1 and TRBJ2-1; 10 nucleotides line up with TRBD2. Germline trimming cut 5 bases from V and 6 bases from J; bases unmatched to any gene: 9. Germline lookup yields CDR1 KGHDR and CDR2 SFDVKD. The CDR3 totals 16 residues. The CDR3 region is CATSASGLAYRNEQFF. The CDR3, as DNA: TGTGCCACCAGTGCCTCGGGACTAGCGTACCGCAATGAGCAGTTCTTC.

The V and J genes are TRBV25-1 and TRBJ2-1; the D gene is possibly TRBD2 (6 bases). Germline V gene lookup returns CDR1 MGHDK and CDR2 SYGVNS. This CDR3 is 16 amino acids long. The ends were cut back, 1 base at V and 0 bases at J, with 10 bases in the middle. The CDR3 nucleotides read TGTGCCAGCAGTGAATGGAAGGGACTCTCCTACAATGAGCAGTTCTTC. Translated: CASSEWKGLSYNEQFF. Variable domain in full (rest from reference TRBV25-1 and TRBJ2-1): EADIYQTPRYLVIGTGKKITLECSQTMGHDKMYWYQQDPGMELHLIHYSYGVNSTEKGDLSSESTVSRIRTEHFPLTLESARPSHTSQYLCASSEWKGLSYNEQFFGPGTRLTVL.

V gene TRBV14 combines with J gene TRBJ2-7; possible D gene TRBD1, 5 bases. Trimming removed 6 bases at V and 1 base at J, with 10 bases between. This CDR3 has 13 amino acids. The V gene's germline CDR1 is SGHDN and CDR2 FVKESK. CDR3 sequence: CASSHGHSYEQYF. The CDR3 DNA follows: TGTGCCAGCAGTCACGGACATTCCTACGAGCAGTACTTC.

The chain couples TRBV5-6 to TRBJ2-3; tentatively, D is TRBD1 (5 bases). This CDR3 region has 15 residues. V gave up 2 bases and J gave up 0 bases, with 10 bases separating them. Germline V gene sequence: CDR1 SGHDT, CDR2 YYEEEE. The CDR3 reads CASSLTGYSTDTQYF. CDR3 nucleotide sequence: TGTGCCAGCAGCTTAACAGGTTACAGCACAGATACGCAGTATTTT.

V is TRBV28 and J is TRBJ1-1; possibly TRBD1 for D (5 bases). CDR3 length equals 11 residues. In germline, CDR1 is MDHEN, CDR2 SYDVKM. Trimming stripped 6 bases from V and 8 bases from J, with 10 bases between. DNA for the CDR3: TGTGCCAGCAGGGGGGGAGAGGAAGCTTTCTTT. It yields the protein CASRGGEEAFF.

This chain joins TRBV9 and TRBJ1-6; D is unresolved. Germline V lookup: CDR1 SGDLS, CDR2 YYNGEE. This CDR3 contains 15 residues. V lost 4 bases, J lost 0 bases, and 8 bases lay in between. Here the CDR3 reads CASSPPGSYNSPLHF. As DNA, the CDR3 is TGTGCCAGCAGCCCCCCGGGCTCCTATAATTCACCCCTCCACTTT.

As DNA, the CDR3 is TGTGCCAGCAGCCGACCCCTCGGAGCGGGAGCCTCCTACGAGCAGTACTTC. Encoded protein: CASSRPLGAGASYEQYF. The chain uses TRBV7-9 and TRBJ2-7; TRBD2 matches at 8 bases. The V and J ends lost 5 bases and 0 bases, in that order; junction bases with no gene match: 12. The length of the CDR3 is 17 residues. Looked up from germline, CDR1 is SEHNR and CDR2 is FQNEAQ (reference sequence).

The CDR3 nucleotides are TGTGCCAGCAGCGTCGGTCCTCCTGGCGGGCCCCAGCATTTT. Translation gives CASSVGPPGGPQHF. The chain combines TRBV9 with TRBJ1-5; no clear D. This CDR3 is built from 14 residues. The V gene's germline CDR1 is SGDLS and CDR2 YYNGEE. With 2 bases removed from V and 9 bases from J, the gap between germline ends came to 15 bases.

V is TRBV30 and J is TRBJ2-2; D might be TRBD1 (6 bases). The CDR3 runs 13 residues. Germline values: CDR1 GTSNPN, CDR2 SVGIG (reference sequence). V lost 4 bases, J lost 5 bases, and 11 bases lay in between. The CDR3 loop reads CAWNYRDTGELFF. In DNA form, the CDR3 reads TGTGCCTGGAACTACAGGGATACCGGGGAGCTGTTTTTT.

The table lists this clone with a count of one. This rearrangement joins TRBV28 to TRBJ2-1; TRBD2 agrees at 13 bases. Germline trimming cut 4 bases from V and 3 bases from J; bases unmatched to any gene: 3. The CDR3 consists of 16 residues. The germline CDR1 and CDR2 sequences are MDHEN and SYDVKM. CDR3 nucleotide sequence: TGTGCCAGCAGTTCGGGACTAGCGGGATTCTACAATGAGCAGTTCTTC. It is translated as CASSSGLAGFYNEQFF.

This sequence joins TRBV27 and TRBJ2-3; 8 positions match TRBD1. The germline V gene encodes CDR1 MNHEY and CDR2 SMNVEV (reference sequence). V gave up 2 bases and J gave up 6 bases; unmatched junction bases: 7. The CDR3 is made up of 15 amino acids. The CDR3 protein is CASSLSGDRGDTQYF. The CDR3 nucleotides are TGTGCCAGCAGTTTAAGCGGAGACAGGGGCGATACGCAGTATTTT.